The 5 T cell receptor beta chains listed next were all sequenced from one sample in a study of CD8 T cells in ankylosing spondylitis. MiXCR, run by TCRdb on the 5' RACE reads, gives a single entry per CDR3 protein. The data contain 250,000 to 400,000 distinct CDR3 sequences, around a tenth of them singletons. Sequencing was done on a sample of blood, either unsorted or a sorted T cell fraction (not recorded which). The receptors here all came from a female donor with ankylosing spondylitis or in good health (not recorded which).

There are a few counts of this clonotype. The chain combines TRBV7-6 with TRBJ1-5, with D possibly TRBD1 on 6 matching bases. The V end lost 1 base, the J end lost 4 bases, and 11 bases lay between the germline ends. The CDR3 loop spans 15 amino acids. Germline loops: CDR1 SGHVS, CDR2 FNYEAQ. The CDR3 sequence: CASSLERGGNQPQHF. As DNA, the CDR3 is TGTGCCAGCAGCTTAGAGAGGGGGGGGAATCAGCCCCAGCATTTT.

Many counts were recorded for this clonotype. The CDR3 bases are TGTGCCAGCAGACAGCAAACTGAGCAGTTCTTC. Protein sequence: CASRQQTEQFF. The gene calls are TRBV27 and TRBJ2-1; D gene uncertain. The CDR3 totals 11 residues. V was clipped by 6 bases and J by 9 bases, with 9 bases between them. Germline V gives CDR1 MNHEY, CDR2 SMNVEV (reference sequence).

This clonotype was recorded at least ten times. The genes are TRBV3-1 and TRBJ1-1; TRBD1 might be the D (5 bases). This CDR3 contains 12 residues. Deletions cut 4 bases from V and 11 bases from J, with 14 bases between. In germline, CDR1 is LGHDT, CDR2 YNNKEL (reference sequence). CDR3 coding DNA: TGTGCCAGCAGCCCTATGGGGGACTTTGCTTTCTTT. It encodes CASSPMGDFAFF.

The genes are TRBV20-1 and TRBJ2-7, with D possibly matching TRBD2 (6 bases). Trimming left V 6 bases short and J 6 bases short, with 24 bases between. The CDR3 loop spans 15 amino acids. Per the germline V gene, CDR1 is DFQATT and CDR2 is SNEGSKA (reference sequence). CDR3 sequence (DNA): TGCAGTGCCCAACGAGGGAGGAGCGACTTAGGCGAGCAGTACTTC. As protein: CSAQRGRSDLGEQYF.

This chain links TRBV3-1 with TRBJ2-2; D not certain. The CDR3 loop spans 12 amino acids. Germline V gene data show CDR1 as LGHDT and CDR2 as YNNKEL (reference sequence). Deletions cut 0 bases from V and 6 bases from J, with 2 bases between. CDR3 sequence (DNA): TGTGCCAGCAGCCAAGATGCCGGGGAGCTGTTTTTT. Its translation: CASSQDAGELFF.